This T cell receptor beta chain was captured in a study of blood T cell repertoires in COVID-19. Only a few counts were recorded for this clone. With 0 bases removed from V and 4 bases from J, the gap between germline ends came to 4 bases. The germline CDR1 and CDR2 sequences are LGHDT and YNNKEL (reference sequence). This CDR3 has 13 residues. Method: immunoSEQ multiplex PCR; TCRdb's copy keeps in-frame clones and lacks some. The sample holds 150,000 or so clones, 87% seen once. This chain joins TRBV3-1 (or the pseudogene TRBV3-2) and TRBJ1-3; D is undetermined. Sample: PBMCs or T cells enriched from blood (not recorded which). The sequence derives from a woman aged 40 to 50 who had been exposed to COVID-19. The CDR3 here is CASSQERGNTIYF. The DNA of the CDR3 is TGTGCCAGCAGCCAAGAGCGGGGAAACACCATATATTTT.